This T cell receptor beta chain was sequenced during a study of T cells in Graves' hyperthyroidism and ophthalmopathy (dated 2019 in TCRdb). For context, the study as a whole: Peripheral blood samples were taken at the time of initial diagnosis, prior to any treatment. The paper describes TCR Vbeta CDR3 sequencing of around 130 peripheral blood samples, made up of 43 ophthalmopathy patients, 70 to 75 hyperthyroidism patients and 17 progressor patients. An independent validation cohort of 18 to 20 hyperthyroidism patients and approximately 17 patients who later progressed to ophthalmopathy tested prospective prediction of ophthalmopathy. A discovery cohort of roughly 100 patients, 43 with Graves' ophthalmopathy and approximately 55 with stable Graves' hyperthyroidism, was used to find distinguishing TCR V-J signatures. Thyroid tissue and blood T-cell repertoires from more than 5 Graves' hyperthyroidism patients were also compared in the study. The approximately 100 discovery patients were divided at random into training and test sets in a 7:3 ratio. Once sampling was done, hyperthyroidism patients were given methimazole at a starting dose of 30 mg daily, whereas ophthalmopathy patients were given high-dose intravenous methylprednisolone.

This clonotype was seen ten or more times. Its antigen is still unknown. No much larger clone exists at a distance of one base, and base qualities are not known. TCR beta CDR3 regions were amplified from RNA transcripts. The TCR CDR3 was subjected to a first round of RT-PCR using the HTBI primer set and the Qiagen OneStep RT-PCR kit. A second multiplex PCR round built the libraries, followed by size selection and purification. Libraries were sequenced paired-end with 100 bp reads on an Illumina HiSeq2000. As for the authors' bioinformatics: SOAPnuke was used to process the raw data, with reads discarded if the reads contained adapters or uncalled bases, had a mean Phred below 15, or lacked an exact constant-primer or identifier match. COPE v1.2.5 was used to merge high-quality paired reads, and clonotypes were defined as unique nucleotide sequences. MiTCR v1.1 was used to align the clonotypes against IMGT TRBV, TRBD and TRBJ reference segments. Only V-J combinations with frequency above 0.0001, covering 99% to 99.2% of repertoires, were analysed. A TCS score was defined as the ratio between F50 (clonal expansion) and ExV (chaos), using BLOSUM62-based TCRdist between CDR3 peptides within each V-J. Welch's t-statistics and random forest reduced some 510 V-J features to roughly 13, which were used in a naive Bayes classifier (R e1071). The raw public reads went through TCRdb reprocessing: fastp at Q25, MiXCR clone calling, in-frame beta chains kept. Rows with one shared CDR3 protein collapse into an entry with the most common genes and DNA. What appears here as the V and J calls and clone size reflects TCRdb's work, not the paper's. Present in this sample are 600,000 to 650,000 distinct CDR3 sequences, 15% to 20% of which were seen just once. The ten largest clones capture less than 4.5% of the sample.

Study-wide findings and limitations: During validation, the model predicted progression to ophthalmopathy a median of approximately 6 months ahead of onset, with more than 60% sensitivity and 72% to 80% specificity. Most expanded thyroid clonotypes (frequency above 0.001) were also detected in blood, a finding suggesting that blood repertoires may reflect thyroid immune responses. In cross-validation, a model built on a 13 V-J signature told ophthalmopathy apart from stable hyperthyroidism with less than 90% sensitivity and approximately 81% specificity, and in testing the same model reached 80%/75%. No statistical method was used to set the sample size in advance, and investigators knew the group allocation.

The CDR3 runs 16 residues from the cysteine to the phenylalanine. Left in the record is the CDR3 DNA by itself, 48 bases read in frame from the first base. The V end loses 4 bases and the J end loses 1 base, and a stretch of 14 bases separates them. Sequences LGHDT (CDR1) and YNNKEL (CDR2) are obtained from the germline V gene (reference sequence). Stable Graves' hyperthyroidism was defined as the absence of progression to ophthalmopathy over 18 months of follow-up. Hyperthyroidism patients were newly diagnosed, with disease duration under 2 months, and aged 18 to 65 years. Exclusion was applied to patients with uncontrolled infections, other autoimmune diseases, pregnancy or lactation. Diagnoses were established on the basis of clinical symptoms, serum thyroxine and TRAb, thyroid ultrasound, and orbital computed tomography. PBMCs were separated from roughly 9.3 ml of fresh peripheral blood using Ficoll-Paque density gradient centrifugation. Total RNA was extracted using Trizol reagent, and RNA quality was assessed on an Agilent 2100 Bioanalyzer.

Sequencing was performed on blood. The source is a woman in her twenties or thirties with Graves' hyperthyroidism. The chain employs TRBV3-1 and TRBJ2-1, and TRBD1 may be the D gene, going by 5 matching bases. The encoded CDR3 is CASSLKGPPSYNEQFF. The nucleotide sequence is TGTGCCAGCAGCCTCAAGGGGCCCCCATCCTACAATGAGCAGTTCTTC.